This T cell receptor (beta chain) was retrieved from a study of blood T cell repertoires in COVID-19. About the research overall: Material from acute and convalescent COVID-19 was sourced from the United States, Italy and Spain. PBMCs, B-cell-depleted T cells, or T cells provided the cDNA or gDNA that made up the material.

The CDR3 has 13 amino acids. V was pared by 8 bases and J by 7 bases, with 12 bases between. CDR1 and CDR2 from the germline V gene are ENHRY and SYGVKD. In the authors' methods: Reference gene primers were amplified, and this amplification served to estimate nucleated cell counts. TCRdb keeps only in-frame clones here, not all; method: immunoSEQ multiplex PCR. The V and J calls and the clone size are those of that table, but D and trimming were determined from the DNA. The sample records roughly 140,000 clones, roughly 88% being singletons. This clone was detected only once. The V call is TRBV10-3, the J call TRBJ1-6; a weak D match, TRBD1 (5 bases). Specimen: peripheral blood. The receptor comes from a human donor in a cohort sampled during active COVID-19. CDR3 residues: CAIFPGGNSPLHF. CDR3 coding DNA: TGTGCCATCTTCCCGGGGGGAAATTCACCCCTCCACTTT.